This entry features one T cell receptor (beta chain) sequence. The antigen is undetermined. A junction boundary mismatches the germline segment, possibly from a read error. The source of the sample is a study of cytomegalovirus exposure and HLA in healthy donors. In the study overall: Earlier sequencing of 150 million to 200 million T cells yielded around 100 million unique TCR beta sequences. Assignment to the Caucasian-associated ancestry cluster applied to around 82% of the approximately 400 genotyped donors.

CDR1 and CDR2 (germline): SNHLY, FYNNEI. The CDR3 loop spans 14 amino acids. The PCR used 60 Vbeta and 13 Jbeta primers. The repertoire was sequenced with immunoSEQ multiplex PCR; TCRdb's copy has only in-frame clones and lacks some. Of approximately 93,000 clones in the sample, about four fifths are singletons; the top ten hold about 4%. Study-wide results and limits: Per a prior analysis, the majority of TCR beta V segments were productive roughly 90% or roughly 30% of the time. Later analysis showed TCR association rates varying by HLA locus, highest for DRB1 and lowest for HLA-C.

This sequence originates from a woman between 40 and 50 years old in good health and CMV-seronegative. The chain is built from TRBV2 and TRBJ1-5, with a tentative D call TRBD1 (5 bases). Sequenced sample: PBMCs. The DNA of the CDR3 is TGTGCCAGCAGTCCCTCCGGGGGAAATCAGCCCCAGAATTTT. This encodes CASSPSGGNQPQNF.